Each of the 15 T cell receptor beta chains below was sequenced from the same sample in a study of PD-1 blockade in classical Hodgkin lymphoma. Assay used: immunoSEQ multiplex PCR; TCRdb lists only in-frame clones, some missing. Among 84,000 or so clones listed, around nine tenths were seen once. Relapse was seen in all patients after autologous stem cell transplantation, and brentuximab vedotin exposure was variable. The source material was peripheral blood mononuclear cells (PBMCs), sampled before the second cycle of nivolumab. The receptor source for this set is a human donor with classical Hodgkin lymphoma.

This clone was counted a few times. For the CDR3, the DNA is TGTGCCTGGAGTGTACGGGCCAGGGCCACTGAAGCTTTCTTT. This sequence encodes CAWSVRARATEAFF. The chain combines TRBV30 with TRBJ1-1, with D possibly TRBD1 on 5 matching bases. Germline-derived CDR1 and CDR2 are GTSNPN and SVGIG (reference sequence). This CDR3 is 14 amino acids long. V was cut by 0 bases and J by 4 bases, with 12 bases left in between.

This clone was seen only once. The V call is TRBV7-9, the J call TRBJ2-7; D is uncertain. The CDR3 has 15 residues. Germline V lookup: CDR1 SEHNR, CDR2 FQNEAQ (reference sequence). Trimming shortened V by 1 base and J by 3 bases, and 13 bases separated the two germline ends. The CDR3: CASSLGFVQYYEQYF. As DNA, the CDR3 is TGTGCCAGCAGCTTAGGGTTCGTCCAGTACTACGAGCAGTACTTC.

The rearrangement links TRBV2 to TRBJ1-1; D gene uncertain. The CDR3 extends over 13 amino acids. The V gene lost 1 base and the J gene lost 4 bases, with 7 bases spanning the gap. The V gene's germline CDR1 is SNHLY and CDR2 FYNNEI. CDR3 residues: CASSEEWATEAFF. The CDR3, as DNA: TGTGCCAGCAGTGAAGAGTGGGCCACTGAAGCTTTCTTT.

This rearrangement joins TRBV28 to TRBJ1-2; no reliable D call. CDR3 length equals 15 residues. Germline CDR1 reads MDHEN; CDR2 reads SYDVKM. Trimming stripped 4 bases from V and 4 bases from J, with 16 bases between. In DNA, the CDR3 is TGTGCCAGCAGTTCTCTGTCGACGGGGTTCTATGGCTACACCTTC. This gives the protein CASSSLSTGFYGYTF.

The chain employs TRBV5-3 and TRBJ1-2, with TRBD1 identical over 11 bases. TRBV5-3 is flagged as an ORF with uncertain function. The CDR3 length is 16 residues. The V segment lost 2 bases and the J segment 3 bases; nucleotides outside the gene matches: 6. This CDR3 is CARSFEDRGHDYGYTF. The CDR3 region has the DNA TGTGCCAGAAGCTTCGAGGACAGGGGGCATGACTATGGCTACACCTTC.

The chain couples TRBV6-1 to TRBJ2-7; D may be TRBD1 (6 bases). The CDR3 runs to 15 residues. Trimming left V 4 bases short and J 3 bases short, with 16 bases between. Germline CDR1 MNHNS, CDR2 SASEGT. The CDR3 DNA is TGTGCCAGCAGTGGTTCGGACAGCGTATTCTACGAGCAGTACTTC. It yields the protein CASSGSDSVFYEQYF.

This clone was seen a single time. V usage is TRBV9 and J usage is TRBJ2-7; unclear D gene. The germline V gene encodes CDR1 SGDLS and CDR2 YYNGEE. Trimming left V 0 bases short and J 5 bases short, with 21 bases between. CDR3 size: 17 residues. CDR3 nucleotide sequence: TGTGCCAGCAGCGTAGGGGCTGCCCCCCGTCGCGGCGACGAGCAGTACTTC. Its protein is CASSVGAAPRRGDEQYF.

The chain is built from TRBV5-6 and TRBJ2-7; D not resolved. Germline CDR1 SGHDT, CDR2 YYEEEE. The V end was cut by 0 bases, the J end by 2 bases, with 9 bases between. This CDR3 is 14 amino acids long. The CDR3 nucleotides read TGTGCCAGCAGCTTGGACAGCTTTACCTACGAGCAGTACTTC. Its translation is CASSLDSFTYEQYF.

The V call is TRBV5-5, the J call TRBJ2-5; TRBD2 agrees at 12 bases. V shed 5 bases and J 1 base; nucleotides not matched to a gene: 12. The germline V gene encodes CDR1 SGHKS and CDR2 YYEKEE (reference sequence). This CDR3 is 18 amino acids long. CDR3 amino acids: CASRISLGTSGFQETQYF. The CDR3, as DNA: TGTGCCAGCAGGATCAGCCTCGGGACTAGCGGGTTCCAAGAGACCCAGTACTTC.

The rearrangement joins TRBV6-1 to TRBJ1-5; 8 bases line up with TRBD1. V lost 3 bases and J lost 5; bases outside the gene matches: 9. The CDR3 loop spans 16 amino acids. The V gene's germline CDR1 is MNHNS and CDR2 SASEGT. The CDR3 sequence: CASSEDHTGGHQPQHF. The CDR3, as DNA: TGTGCCAGCAGTGAGGATCATACAGGGGGGCATCAGCCCCAGCATTTT.

The chain is built from TRBV6-5 and TRBJ2-1; TRBD2 aligns across 10 bases. The length of the CDR3 is 15 residues. Germline trimming cut 6 bases from V and 8 bases from J; bases unmatched to any gene: 10. CDR1 is MNHEY and CDR2 is SVGAGI in the germline V gene. CDR3 sequence (DNA): TGTGCCAGCAGGAGAGCGGGAGGGCCCGCCGATGAGCAGTTCTTC. This sequence encodes CASRRAGGPADEQFF.

This chain joins TRBV6-5 and TRBJ2-1, with no clear D. V gave up 6 bases and J gave up 9 bases, with 9 bases separating them. CDR3 length: 11 amino acids. Germline V gene sequence: CDR1 MNHEY, CDR2 SVGAGI. The CDR3 DNA follows: TGTGCCAGCAGCCCCTTAGTTGAGCAGTTCTTC. Protein: CASSPLVEQFF.

The chain recombines TRBV28 with TRBJ2-7, with D possibly matching TRBD1 (6 bases). Trimming removed 3 bases at V and 2 bases at J, with 14 bases between. Germline V gives CDR1 MDHEN, CDR2 SYDVKM. The CDR3 is made up of 15 amino acids. The CDR3 loop is CASSFGSGDTYEQYF. CDR3 in DNA: TGTGCCAGCAGTTTCGGGTCAGGGGATACCTACGAGCAGTACTTC.

The rearrangement links TRBV11-2 to TRBJ2-7, with D unclear. Trimming pared 1 base from V and 4 bases from J, leaving 8 bases between. Germline V gene lookup returns CDR1 SGHAT and CDR2 FQNNGV. The CDR3 sequence is 13 residues long. The CDR3, as DNA: TGTGCCAGCAGCTTAGGGGAACTATACGAGCAGTACTTC. Its protein is CASSLGELYEQYF.

The chain is built from TRBV19 and TRBJ2-7; TRBD1 is a possible D gene (5 bases). The ends were cut back, 7 bases at V and 0 bases at J, with 10 bases in the middle. Germline loops: CDR1 LNHDA, CDR2 SQIVND (reference sequence). This CDR3 has 13 residues. The CDR3 DNA reads TGTGCCAGTACCCCAGGGAACTCCTACGAGCAGTACTTC. It specifies CASTPGNSYEQYF.